The clone carrying this TCR beta chain was found many times. Its target is not known. The sample comes from a study of identical twins. Findings and caveats of the study: Conclusions relied on cross-sectional statistical analysis, not following the same donors. Abundant beta clonotypes from cord blood bore fewer insertions; memory repertoires lacked this pattern.

It was template switching that added a universal primer site, and there were unique molecular identifiers on the cDNA. TCRdb recomputed calls from the 5' RACE reads with MiXCR, one row per CDR3 protein. The sample lists 200,000 to 250,000 distinct CDR3 sequences; approximately 5.9% were seen once. This sample also appeared in a second study, on T cells expressing NK-cell markers.

The specimen sequenced was CD8+ T cells sorted from blood. This receptor was obtained from a woman younger than 35 in good health.

CDR3 in DNA: TGTGCCAGCAGCTTCCCGGGACTAGCAGATGAGCAGTTCTTC. It is translated as CASSFPGLADEQFF. The genes are TRBV11-2 and TRBJ2-1; the match to TRBD2 covers 9 bases. CDR1 and CDR2 from the germline V gene are SGHAT and FQNNGV. This CDR3 is 14 amino acids long. Trimming took 3 bases from V and 8 from J; bases not matched to a gene: 5.